This T cell receptor beta chain appears in the sequencing data of a study of cytomegalovirus exposure and HLA in healthy donors. V gave up 6 bases and J gave up 3 bases, with 15 bases separating them. CDR1 MDHEN and CDR2 SYDVKM come from the germline V gene. This CDR3 comprises 14 residues. Study-level points and caveats: Earlier findings revealed that most TCR beta V segments proved productive either about 87% or about 30% of the time.

This clone appeared a few times. The antigen is undetermined. Use of 60 Vbeta and 13 Jbeta primers characterized the PCR. Libraries were prepared by immunoSEQ multiplex PCR; TCRdb keeps only in-frame clonotypes and omits some of them. There are 90,000 to 150,000 clones in the sample; roughly 14% occur only once, and under 2.5% lies in the top ten. In nominal health when sampled, donors likely had unrecorded immune exposures nonetheless. The chain employs TRBV28 and TRBJ2-7; D perhaps matches TRBD1 (6 bases). The receptor was isolated from a woman between 18 and 29 years old in good health and CMV-seronegative. The sequenced sample was PBMCs. CDR3 sequence: CASSLPRGNYEQYF. The CDR3 DNA reads TGTGCCAGCAGCCTCCCCAGGGGCAACTACGAGCAGTACTTC. The full variable domain, with the rest looked up from reference TRBV28 and TRBJ2-7, is DVKVTQSSRYLVKRTGEKVFLECVQDMDHENMFWYRQDPGLGLRLIYFSYDVKMKEKGDIPEGYSVSREKKERFSLILESASTNQTSMYLCASSLPRGNYEQYFGPGTRLTVT.